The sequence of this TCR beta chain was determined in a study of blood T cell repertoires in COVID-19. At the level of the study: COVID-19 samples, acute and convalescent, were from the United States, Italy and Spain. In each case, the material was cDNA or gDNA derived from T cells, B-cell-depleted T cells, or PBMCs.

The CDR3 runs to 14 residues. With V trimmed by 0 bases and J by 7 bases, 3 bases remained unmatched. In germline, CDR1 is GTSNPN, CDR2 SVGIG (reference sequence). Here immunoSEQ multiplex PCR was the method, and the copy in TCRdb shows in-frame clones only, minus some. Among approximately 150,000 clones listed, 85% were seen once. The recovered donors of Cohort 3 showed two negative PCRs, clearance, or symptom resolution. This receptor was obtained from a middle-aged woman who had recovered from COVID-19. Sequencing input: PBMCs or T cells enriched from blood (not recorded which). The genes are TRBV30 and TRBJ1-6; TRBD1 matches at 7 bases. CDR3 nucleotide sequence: TGTGCCTGGAGTGTAGACAGGGAAAATTCACCCCTCCACTTT. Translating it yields CAWSVDRENSPLHF.